The 27 T cell receptor beta chains below all came from one sample that was sequenced in a study of shared clonotypes between healthy human individuals (TCRdb year 2020). The receptor library was made with the immunoSEQ multiplex PCR assay. In TCRdb, the immuneACCESS table is reduced to in-frame sequences with V and J assigned. These tables do not hold every clone; where another copy was compared, an unresolved V gene accounts for under half, and the others remain unexplained. The sample contains about 600,000 clones, roughly 72% of them found a single time. The top ten hold about 11% of the sample. The sequenced sample was PBMCs. The receptors originated from a woman in her thirties or forties in good health. Some clones in this sample may be carry-over from other donors' samples.

The chain employs TRBV5-1 and TRBJ2-7; TRBD2 might be the D (5 bases). V shed 4 bases and J shed 5 bases, with 16 bases lying between them. This CDR3 has 14 amino acids. Germline V lookup: CDR1 SGHRS, CDR2 YFSETQ. The chain's CDR3 is CASSPPLGLNEQYF. The CDR3 DNA follows: TGCGCCAGCAGCCCCCCACTAGGGTTAAACGAGCAGTACTTC.

The rearrangement joins TRBV29-1 to TRBJ2-1; D not certain. Germline CDR1 and CDR2: SQVTM and ANQGSEA. This CDR3 region has 13 residues. V dropped 6 bases and J dropped 5 bases, with 14 bases sitting between them. CDR3 sequence (DNA): TGCAGCGTAGATGTTATATCGGACAATGAGCAGTTCTTC. Translation gives CSVDVISDNEQFF.

The gene calls are TRBV6-1 and TRBJ2-2; 8 bases fit TRBD2. There are 15 residues in the CDR3. Germline CDR1 is MNHNS and CDR2 is SASEGT. With V trimmed by 2 bases and J by 4 bases, 3 bases remained unmatched. CDR3 residues: CASSESGLATGELFF. In nucleotides, the CDR3 is TGTGCCAGCAGTGAAAGCGGACTAGCCACCGGGGAGCTGTTTTTT.

This sequence joins TRBV5-1 and TRBJ2-2; a weak D match, TRBD2 (5 bases). The CDR3 is 15 residues long. The V end was cut by 3 bases, the J end by 6 bases, with 15 bases between. The germline V gene has CDR1 SGHRS and CDR2 YFSETQ. In nucleotides, the CDR3 is TGCGCCAGCAGCTCGTACCGGGATAAGGCCGGGGAGCTGTTTTTT. Translated: CASSSYRDKAGELFF.

The V and J genes are TRBV6-5 and TRBJ2-7, with TRBD1 matching over 7 bases. Germline assignment: CDR1 MNHEY and CDR2 SVGAGI. The CDR3 length is 14 residues. V dropped 0 bases and J dropped 3; count of bases not matched to a gene: 2. The CDR3 here is CASSYSRGRYEQYF. The CDR3 region has the DNA TGTGCCAGCAGTTACTCAAGGGGGCGCTACGAGCAGTACTTC.

The chain uses TRBV19 and TRBJ2-2, with 7 nucleotides matching TRBD2. CDR3 length: 14 amino acids. Germline CDR1 is LNHDA and CDR2 is SQIVND (reference sequence). With 6 bases clipped from V and 5 bases from J, the junction kept 6 bases outside the gene matches. The CDR3 DNA reads TGTGCCAGTAGGGTCCAGGGAGGGACCGGGGAGCTGTTTTTT. It translates to CASRVQGGTGELFF.

This clone was counted a few times. This chain connects TRBV7-3 to TRBJ2-1, with TRBD1 matching 9 bases. The V gene's germline CDR1 is SGHTA and CDR2 FQGTGA. The CDR3 is made up of 16 amino acids. V trimming: 2 bases; J trimming: 6 bases; junction bases outside the gene matches: 8. The chain's CDR3 is CASSLSFRDRVNEQFF. The CDR3 coding sequence is TGTGCCAGCAGCTTATCATTCCGGGACAGGGTCAATGAGCAGTTCTTC.

Comments on this clone: Other DNA sequences in the same sample also yield this CDR3. The chain couples TRBV7-2 to TRBJ2-5, with D perhaps matching TRBD1 (6 bases). This CDR3 comprises 14 residues. Trimming shortened V by 3 bases and J by 2 bases, and 10 bases separated the two germline ends. Germline lookup yields CDR1 SGHTA and CDR2 FQGNSA. The CDR3 nucleotides are TGTGCCAGCAGCTTGGACAGAAGTCAAGAGACCCAGTACTTC. It translates to CASSLDRSQETQYF.

The chain is built from TRBV30 and TRBJ2-1; D is undetermined. Per the germline V gene, CDR1 is GTSNPN and CDR2 is SVGIG (reference sequence). V dropped 5 bases and J dropped 0 bases, with 8 bases sitting between them. This CDR3 comprises 13 residues. The CDR3: CAWSGTSYNEQFF. The CDR3 DNA reads as TGTGCCTGGTCCGGTACCTCCTACAATGAGCAGTTCTTC.

The chain combines TRBV7-9 with TRBJ2-1; 10 bases are a match to TRBD2. Germline V gene sequence: CDR1 SEHNR, CDR2 FQNEAQ (reference sequence). The ends lost 5 bases at V and 3 bases at J; junction bases unmatched: 7. The CDR3 length is 16 residues. The CDR3 bases are TGTGCCAGCAGCCCGGGACTAGCGTCCGACTACAATGAGCAGTTCTTC. This encodes CASSPGLASDYNEQFF.

The rearrangement joins TRBV7-2 to TRBJ2-5; 7 bases line up with TRBD2. In germline, CDR1 is SGHTA, CDR2 FQGNSA. V was pared by 5 bases and J by 5 bases, with 11 bases of the junction left unmatched. The CDR3 length is 15 residues. CDR3 DNA sequence: TGTGCCAGCAGCATCACCGGGATCGGGGGGGAGACCCAGTACTTC. Protein sequence: CASSITGIGGETQYF.

The DNA for the CDR3 is TGTGCCAGCAGCCAATCGGTTACTCAGCCCCAGCATTTT. Translation: CASSQSVTQPQHF. This chain uses TRBV5-5 with TRBJ1-5; D is undetermined. V was trimmed by 4 bases and J by 6 bases, leaving 11 bases between them. The CDR3 is 13 residues long. Germline CDR1 reads SGHKS; CDR2 reads YYEKEE (reference sequence).

As concerns this clone: A far larger clone is one base from this, pointing to a likely read error. The CDR3 DNA reads as TGTGCCAGCAGTGACTACCTAGCGGGACGGTGCGAGCAGTACTTC. Its translation: CASSDYLAGRCEQYF. The chain has TRBV27 and TRBJ2-7, with TRBD2 identical over 9 bases. V dropped 5 bases and J dropped 6; count of bases not matched to a gene: 11. Germline values: CDR1 MNHEY, CDR2 SMNVEV (reference sequence). The CDR3 runs to 15 residues.

The chain carries TRBV18 and TRBJ2-1; possible D gene TRBD2, 5 bases. CDR1 and CDR2 (germline): KGHSH, LQKENI. V was clipped by 1 base and J by 0 bases, with 19 bases between them. This CDR3 is 19 amino acids long. CDR3 sequence reads: CASSPLPRRQVSSYNEQFF. The DNA of the CDR3 is TGTGCCAGCTCACCACTCCCGCGGAGGCAGGTTAGCTCCTACAATGAGCAGTTCTTC.

CDR3 sequence: CASSFRRGTDTQYF. In nucleotides, the CDR3 is TGTGCCAGCAGCTTCCGCCGGGGCACAGATACGCAGTATTTT. This chain uses TRBV7-6 with TRBJ2-3; the D is unclear. The CDR3 is made up of 14 amino acids. Germline V CDR1 and CDR2: SGHVS, FNYEAQ. The V gene lost 3 bases and the J gene lost 1 base, with 8 bases spanning the gap.

The chain joins TRBV10-3 to TRBJ2-1, with 9 bases matching TRBD2. CDR1 is ENHRY and CDR2 is SYGVKD in the germline V gene. V dropped 6 bases and J dropped 7; count of bases not matched to a gene: 13. The CDR3 length is 16 residues. The CDR3 reads CAIRNTLAGRKNEQFF. The CDR3 DNA follows: TGTGCCATCAGAAACACCCTAGCGGGAAGAAAGAATGAGCAGTTCTTC.

This rearrangement joins TRBV11-3 to TRBJ2-3, with D possibly being TRBD1 or TRBD2 (6 bases each). CDR1 and CDR2 from the germline V gene are SGHNT and YENEEA. With 8 bases removed from V and 2 bases from J, the gap between germline ends came to 14 bases. The CDR3 consists of 14 residues. The CDR3: CASSPSGATDTQYF. In DNA, the CDR3 is TGTGCCAGCTCGCCCTCGGGGGCCACAGATACGCAGTATTTT.

V and J are TRBV6-1 and TRBJ2-7; 8 bases are shared with TRBD2. Trimming took 5 bases from V and 4 from J; bases not matched to a gene: 13. Germline CDR1 and CDR2: MNHNS and SASEGT. The length of the CDR3 is 16 residues. CDR3 sequence (DNA): TGTGCCAGCAGTAAAGGGAGCGGGGGCCTGGGGTACGAGCAGTACTTC. Translation: CASSKGSGGLGYEQYF.

The chain joins TRBV6-1 to TRBJ1-1, with D hard to call. The CDR3 spans 13 residues. Trimming shortened V by 2 bases and J by 3 bases, and 7 bases separated the two germline ends. The germline CDR1 and CDR2 sequences are MNHNS and SASEGT. Written as DNA, the CDR3 is TGTGCCAGCAGTGAATTTAGGTACACTGAAGCTTTCTTT. Amino acid sequence: CASSEFRYTEAFF.

The chain links TRBV7-3 to TRBJ2-1; the D is unclear. Germline CDR1 reads SGHTA; CDR2 reads FQGTGA. The V and J ends lost 2 bases and 4 bases respectively, with 12 bases between them. The CDR3 runs 15 residues. The CDR3 DNA reads TGTGCCAGCAGCTTATCTCGGGTAGCATACAATGAGCAGTTCTTC. Translating gives CASSLSRVAYNEQFF.

A remark on this clone: This CDR3 is also generated by other DNA sequences in the sample. The chain links TRBV5-4 to TRBJ2-3; D is unclear. The CDR3 totals 15 residues. Germline loops: CDR1 SGHNT, CDR2 YYREEE (reference sequence). Trimming cost V 0 bases and J 0 bases, with 8 bases left between them. The CDR3 bases are TGTGCCAGCAGCTTGGGTGGAACTAGCACAGATACGCAGTATTTT. Its translation is CASSLGGTSTDTQYF.

This chain uses TRBV6-5 with TRBJ2-2; 7 bases line up with TRBD1. The CDR3 length is 14 residues. CDR1 is MNHEY, CDR2 SVGAGI, per germline. V shed 8 bases and J 6 bases; nucleotides not matched to a gene: 9. The CDR3 DNA is TGTGCCAGCGTGAAGACAGGGATCCCCGGGGAGCTGTTTTTT. Its translation is CASVKTGIPGELFF.

The V gene is TRBV6-1, the J gene TRBJ1-1; D uncertain. Germline assignment: CDR1 MNHNS and CDR2 SASEGT. Trimming stripped 4 bases from V and 1 base from J, with 16 bases between. This CDR3 contains 16 residues. The CDR3 DNA follows: TGTGCCAGCAGTGCCAATGCGGGGTTTAAGAACACTGAAGCTTTCTTT. Amino acids: CASSANAGFKNTEAFF.

This chain uses TRBV18 with TRBJ2-7; 11 positions agree with TRBD1. The CDR3 covers 16 residues. Germline assignment: CDR1 KGHSH and CDR2 LQKENI. V trimming: 1 base; J trimming: 3 bases; junction bases outside the gene matches: 5. Here the CDR3 DNA reads TGTGCCAGCTCACCACTGCCCGGGACAGGGGGCTACGAGCAGTACTTC. Translated: CASSPLPGTGGYEQYF.

This clone came up once. This chain uses TRBV9 with TRBJ2-5; no firm D call. CDR3 length equals 15 residues. V was pared by 0 bases and J by 2 bases, with 11 bases between. Germline lookup yields CDR1 SGDLS and CDR2 YYNGEE. The DNA for the CDR3 is TGTGCCAGCAGCGTAGGTTCTAGAGTTCAAGAGACCCAGTACTTC. Protein sequence: CASSVGSRVQETQYF.

This rearrangement joins TRBV7-6 to TRBJ2-7, with a weak D call TRBD2 (5 bases). Germline V gene sequence: CDR1 SGHVS, CDR2 FNYEAQ. The CDR3 has 13 amino acids. V was cut by 5 bases and J by 6 bases, with 14 bases left in between. CDR3 loop: CASSLSIGGEQYF. The DNA for the CDR3 is TGTGCCAGCAGCCTCTCGATAGGAGGCGAGCAGTACTTC. The variable domain in full, with the rest retrieved from reference TRBV7-6 and TRBJ2-7, is GAGVSQSPRYKVTKRGQDVALRCDPISGHVSLYWYRQALGQGPEFLTYFNYEAQQDKSGLPNDRFSAERPEGSISTLTIQRTEQRDSAMYRCASSLSIGGEQYFGPGTRLTVT.

V and J are TRBV11-2 and TRBJ2-7, with 8 bases fitting TRBD2. Losses at the gene ends were 5 bases for V and 3 bases for J; bases not matched to a gene: 9. The V gene's germline CDR1 is SGHAT and CDR2 FQNNGV. CDR3 length equals 15 residues. CDR3 region: CASSPGGLFIYEQYF. DNA of the CDR3: TGTGCCAGCAGCCCGGGGGGGCTATTCATCTACGAGCAGTACTTC. Full variable domain (rest looked up from reference TRBV11-2 and TRBJ2-7): EAGVAQSPRYKIIEKRQSVAFWCNPISGHATLYWYQQILGQGPKLLIQFQNNGVVDDSQLPKDRFSAERLKGVDSTLKIQPAKLEDSAVYLCASSPGGLFIYEQYFGPGTRLTVT.